Following are 21 T cell receptor beta chains from one sample sequenced in a study of beta chain features in type 1 diabetes. Sequenced material consisted of expressed TCRB transcripts (all of the isolated RNA was reverse transcribed). TCRdb keeps only in-frame clones here, not all; method: immunoSEQ multiplex PCR. Of hundreds of thousands of clones listed, roughly 15% are singletons. Sequences were obtained from naive CD4+ T cells from blood. The source of these receptors is a woman between 18 and 30 years old in good health.

This clone was seen repeatedly, ten times or more. V usage is TRBV28 and J usage is TRBJ1-4, with D unclear. V was cut by 3 bases and J by 6 bases, with 5 bases left in between. Germline V gene lookup returns CDR1 MDHEN and CDR2 SYDVKM. The CDR3 totals 12 residues. DNA of the CDR3: TGTGCCAGCAGTTTGGTTGATGAAAAACTGTTTTTT. Translated, it gives CASSLVDEKLFF.

This clone occurred a few times. The chain employs TRBV18 and TRBJ2-5; 9 bases are a match to TRBD2. Germline V gene sequence: CDR1 KGHSH, CDR2 LQKENI. This CDR3 spans 18 amino acids. V shed 3 bases, J shed 1 base, and the junction held 12 bases outside the gene matches. CDR3 amino acids: CASSPFLVAGEGQETQYF. DNA for the CDR3: TGTGCCAGCTCACCCTTTTTGGTAGCGGGAGAAGGCCAAGAGACCCAGTACTTC.

The rearrangement links TRBV7-2 to TRBJ2-7; 9 bases align to TRBD1. The length of the CDR3 is 15 residues. CDR1 and CDR2 from the germline V gene are SGHTA and FQGNSA. Unmatched junction bases numbered 5, after V lost 1 base and J lost 4 bases. For the CDR3, the DNA is TGTGCCAGCAGCTTAGTATTGACAGGGGGGTACGAGCAGTACTTC. It codes for CASSLVLTGGYEQYF.

V is TRBV2 and J is TRBJ2-5; D gene unclear. The CDR3 has 14 residues. Germline values: CDR1 SNHLY, CDR2 FYNNEI. V gave up 5 bases and J gave up 2 bases, with 12 bases separating them. Written as DNA, the CDR3 is TGTGCCAGCAGTACCTCGGGTTTTCAAGAGACCCAGTACTTC. Its translation: CASSTSGFQETQYF.

This chain links TRBV7-2 with TRBJ2-1, with D possibly matching TRBD2 (5 bases). V shed 1 base and J shed 4 bases, with 17 bases lying between them. Per the germline V gene, CDR1 is SGHTA and CDR2 is FQGNSA. The CDR3 consists of 17 residues. The CDR3, as DNA: TGTGCCAGCAGCTTAGTGTCGGGGTCCTTCAATTACAATGAGCAGTTCTTC. Translated: CASSLVSGSFNYNEQFF.

V usage is TRBV10-3 and J usage is TRBJ2-1, with D unclear. The germline CDR1 and CDR2 sequences are ENHRY and SYGVKD. The CDR3 length is 12 residues. V was clipped by 7 bases and J by 6 bases, with 10 bases between them. CDR3 nucleotides: TGTGCCATCAATTTTTCTGGCAATGAGCAGTTCTTC. Translation: CAINFSGNEQFF.

The chain employs TRBV7-3 and TRBJ2-7, with D maybe TRBD2 (6 bases). V shed 5 bases and J shed 7 bases, with 18 bases lying between them. CDR1 SGHTA and CDR2 FQGTGA come from the germline V gene. The CDR3 is 14 residues long. The CDR3 DNA reads as TGTGCCAGCAGCGCCCAGCCGGGGGTCGTAGAGCAGTACTTC. This encodes CASSAQPGVVEQYF.

The chain links TRBV18 to TRBJ2-7, with D possibly being TRBD1 (5 bases). This CDR3 has 14 residues. V was clipped by 8 bases and J by 3 bases, with 17 bases between them. Germline V gene data show CDR1 as KGHSH and CDR2 as LQKENI. CDR3 sequence reads: CASGPDRQGYEQYF. The CDR3 DNA reads TGTGCCAGCGGGCCGGACCGGCAGGGCTACGAGCAGTACTTC.

A word on this clone: Other DNA sequences in the sample encode the same CDR3. The rearrangement joins TRBV19 to TRBJ2-3; D is unclear. The V end lost 3 bases, the J end lost 0 bases, and 10 bases lay between the germline ends. Per the germline V gene, CDR1 is LNHDA and CDR2 is SQIVND (reference sequence). The CDR3 length is 15 residues. The DNA for the CDR3 is TGTGCCAGTAGTATCTCGGGCAGGAGCACAGATACGCAGTATTTT. It yields the protein CASSISGRSTDTQYF.

This chain links TRBV5-4 with TRBJ2-1; D is possibly TRBD1 (6 bases). Trimming removed 4 bases from V and 7 bases from J, with 15 bases in between. CDR1 and CDR2 (germline): SGHNT, YYREEE (reference sequence). CDR3 size: 14 residues. The CDR3 nucleotides are TGTGCCAGCAGCCCCGGACAGCTAAATAATGAGCAGTTCTTC. This gives the protein CASSPGQLNNEQFF.

J is TRBJ2-4 and V is TRBV29-1; D remains unclear. Germline lookup yields CDR1 SQVTM and CDR2 ANQGSEA. CDR3 length equals 14 residues. V dropped 4 bases and J dropped 2 bases, with 12 bases sitting between them. The CDR3 nucleotides read TGCAGCGTTGCGGCGCGGCAGACCAAAAACATTCAGTACTTC. This encodes CSVAARQTKNIQYF.

The chain has TRBV6-6 and TRBJ1-2; tentatively, D is TRBD1 (5 bases). The CDR3 sequence is 14 residues long. V lost 5 bases, J lost 4 bases, and 14 bases lay in between. CDR1 and CDR2 from the germline V gene are MNHNY and SVGAGI (reference sequence). The CDR3 reads CASSTTGTFYGYTF. The DNA for the CDR3 is TGTGCCAGCAGTACAACCGGGACGTTCTATGGCTACACCTTC.

The chain joins TRBV7-3 to TRBJ2-2, with D unresolved. Trimming removed 0 bases at V and 8 bases at J, with 19 bases between. The germline gives CDR1 SGHTA, CDR2 FQGTGA. The CDR3 covers 17 residues. The CDR3 region has the DNA TGTGCCAGCAGCTTAACAGGACGTCGCAGATCAGTTGGGGAGCTGTTTTTT. Encoded protein: CASSLTGRRRSVGELFF.

This clone showed up just a few times. Written as DNA, the CDR3 is TGCGCCAGCAGCCAAGAGGGAACCACAGATACGCAGTATTTT. Its protein is CASSQEGTTDTQYF. V and J are TRBV4-3 and TRBJ2-3; no clear D gene. Germline CDR1 and CDR2: LGHNA and YSLEER. The CDR3 contains 14 residues. V was clipped by 0 bases and J by 2 bases, with 6 bases between them.

This clone was counted only a few times. The chain employs TRBV5-6 and TRBJ2-2; possible D gene TRBD2, 6 bases. The germline CDR1 and CDR2 sequences are SGHDT and YYEEEE. V was cut by 4 bases and J by 4 bases, with 17 bases left in between. This CDR3 is built from 16 residues. The CDR3 DNA is TGTGCCAGCAGCCCAGCCCTTAAAGCGGGCACCGGGGAGCTGTTTTTT. It codes for CASSPALKAGTGELFF.

This clone was seen a few times. J is TRBJ2-3 and V is TRBV5-1, with TRBD1 identical over 8 bases. Losses at the gene ends were 1 base for V and 4 bases for J; bases not matched to a gene: 5. CDR1 SGHRS and CDR2 YFSETQ come from the germline V gene. The CDR3 is 15 residues long. The CDR3 DNA reads as TGCGCCAGCAGCTTGTTCCAGGGGGCATCAGATACGCAGTATTTT. Protein: CASSLFQGASDTQYF.

The J gene is TRBJ2-5, the V gene TRBV7-8, with 8 bases aligning to TRBD1. The CDR3 loop spans 15 amino acids. Germline V gene lookup returns CDR1 SGHVS and CDR2 FQNEAQ. The V segment lost 7 bases and the J segment 4 bases; nucleotides outside the gene matches: 11. Written as DNA, the CDR3 is TGTGCCAGCAACCCCAGAGGACAGGGCCCAGAGACCCAGTACTTC. This encodes CASNPRGQGPETQYF.

The sample holds a few counts of this clone. This rearrangement joins TRBV20-1 to TRBJ1-1, with D possibly being TRBD1 (6 bases). Germline values: CDR1 DFQATT, CDR2 SNEGSKA (reference sequence). The CDR3 has 11 amino acids. The CDR3 DNA follows: TGCAGAGCAACAGGGTCAAATTGGGCTTTCTTT. Translating it yields CRATGSNWAFF.

In its sample, this clone was seen a few times. This chain links TRBV27 with TRBJ2-7; no clear D gene. V shed 6 bases and J shed 4 bases, with 16 bases lying between them. The CDR3 runs to 14 residues. The germline V gene has CDR1 MNHEY and CDR2 SMNVEV (reference sequence). The CDR3 is CASSRLPGVYEQYF. In nucleotides, the CDR3 is TGTGCCAGCAGCCGGCTTCCAGGAGTTTACGAGCAGTACTTC.

This clone was observed a handful of times. The chain recombines TRBV28 with TRBJ2-7, with D perhaps TRBD2 (5 bases). In germline, CDR1 is MDHEN, CDR2 SYDVKM. CDR3 length: 12 amino acids. V was shortened by 5 bases and J by 7 bases, with 12 bases between the two germline ends. The CDR3 nucleotides are TGTGCCAGCAGTCTTCGGGGTGGTGAGCAGTACTTC. Amino acids: CASSLRGGEQYF. Supplemented by reference TRBV28 and TRBJ2-7, the full variable domain reads DVKVTQSSRYLVKRTGEKVFLECVQDMDHENMFWYRQDPGLGLRLIYFSYDVKMKEKGDIPEGYSVSREKKERFSLILESASTNQTSMYLCASSLRGGEQYFGPGTRLTVT.

The sample holds a few counts of this clone. This sequence joins TRBV10-3 and TRBJ2-1, with 8 bases aligning to TRBD2. Trimming cost V 6 bases and J 0 bases; bases outside gene matches: 1. From germline, CDR1 is ENHRY and CDR2 SYGVKD. The CDR3 length is 14 residues. CDR3 loop: CAISGTSSYNEQFF. CDR3 bases: TGTGCCATCAGCGGGACTAGCTCCTACAATGAGCAGTTCTTC.